The 5 T cell receptor beta chains below come from one sample, sequenced in a study of vaccination effects on CD4 cells after COVID-19. Prior to sequencing, the ViraFEST assay stimulated PBMC with viral peptide pools, which expanded the antigen-specific CD4+ T cells. Isolating CD4+ T cells followed around nine days of culture. Libraries were prepared by immunoSEQ multiplex PCR; TCRdb keeps only in-frame clonotypes and omits some of them. The sample consists of 9,000 to 13,000 clones, around 70% of them appearing once. Antigens of these TCRs are unknown. The sample here was CD4+ T cells from PBMCs cultured with HCoV-229E spike peptides, taken before COVID-19 vaccination. The source of these receptors is a human donor who received a COVID-19 vaccine.

The rearrangement links TRBV6-6 to TRBJ2-7; tentative D call: TRBD1 (6 bases). The ends were cut back, 6 bases at V and 1 base at J, with 10 bases in the middle. CDR3 length equals 13 residues. Per germline, CDR1 MNHNY and CDR2 SVGAGI (reference sequence). This CDR3 reads CASRPQGSYEQYF. The CDR3, as DNA: TGTGCCAGCAGGCCACAGGGTTCCTACGAGCAGTACTTC.

This clone was seen a handful of times. The chain links TRBV6-2 or TRBV6-3 to TRBJ2-1; D may be TRBD2 (6 bases). Trimming pared 5 bases from V and 5 bases from J, leaving 13 bases between. The CDR3 totals 14 residues. In germline, CDR1 is MNHEY, CDR2 SVGEGT. The CDR3 spells CASSRLVRHNEQFF. The CDR3 coding sequence is TGTGCCAGCAGTCGACTAGTCCGTCACAATGAGCAGTTCTTC.

The chain uses TRBV6-5 and TRBJ1-3, with a possible D match to TRBD1 (5 bases). In germline, CDR1 is MNHEY, CDR2 SVGAGI. The CDR3 is made up of 15 amino acids. V was pared by 2 bases and J by 4 bases, with 12 bases between. The CDR3 here is CASSYRRELGNTIYF. The DNA of the CDR3 is TGTGCCAGCAGTTACCGCAGGGAGCTCGGAAACACCATATATTTT.

The table lists this clone with a few counts. J is TRBJ2-2 and V is TRBV2; 8 positions match TRBD2. Per the germline V gene, CDR1 is SNHLY and CDR2 is FYNNEI. The CDR3 covers 15 residues. The ends lost 8 bases at V and 4 bases at J; junction bases unmatched: 9. The chain's CDR3 is CASAPGGTRTGELFF. As DNA, the CDR3 is TGTGCCAGCGCCCCGGGGGGGACACGCACCGGGGAGCTGTTTTTT.

This chain joins TRBV5-6 and TRBJ1-4; no clear D gene. Looked up from germline, CDR1 is SGHDT and CDR2 is YYEEEE. The CDR3 contains 16 residues. The V end was cut by 0 bases, the J end by 0 bases, with 9 bases between. The CDR3 DNA reads as TGTGCCAGCAGCTTGGTTGGGTTTTCAACTAATGAAAAACTGTTTTTT. Amino acids: CASSLVGFSTNEKLFF.